This passage covers 7 T cell receptor beta chains from one sample sequenced in a study of shared clonotypes between healthy human individuals. Profiling relied on immunoSEQ multiplex PCR, and the TCRdb table lists in-frame clones only, not all of them. The sample lists around 2,000,000 clones, 85% to 95% occurring once. Sequenced material: naive CD4+ T cells sorted from blood. Noted subset: CD45RA+ positively selected. The receptor source for this set is a man younger than 30 in good health.

The J gene is TRBJ1-2, the V gene TRBV6-1, with D unclear. Germline V gene sequence: CDR1 MNHNS, CDR2 SASEGT. With 5 bases removed from V and 4 bases from J, the gap between germline ends came to 14 bases. The CDR3 is 14 residues long. CDR3 residues: CASSPDRGSYGYTF. CDR3 coding DNA: TGTGCCAGCAGTCCCGATCGAGGTAGCTATGGCTACACCTTC.

The chain is built from TRBV9 and TRBJ2-7, with TRBD2 matching 9 bases. CDR3 length: 16 residues. Losses at the gene ends were 0 bases for V and 5 bases for J; bases not matched to a gene: 9. CDR1 SGDLS and CDR2 YYNGEE come from the germline V gene. CDR3 nucleotide sequence: TGTGCCAGCAGCGTAGCTCCCAGCGGGGGGCTTGACGAGCAGTACTTC. This codes for CASSVAPSGGLDEQYF.

CDR3 in amino acids: CASSISGSPSGANVLTF. CDR3 nucleotide sequence: TGTGCCAGCAGCATTAGCGGGAGCCCCTCTGGGGCCAACGTCCTGACTTTC. This chain links TRBV11-2 with TRBJ2-6; 9 bases agree with TRBD2. Losses at the gene ends were 5 bases for V and 0 bases for J; bases not matched to a gene: 5. The CDR3 consists of 17 residues. The germline gives CDR1 SGHAT, CDR2 FQNNGV. Full variable domain (missing parts from reference TRBV11-2 and TRBJ2-6): EAGVAQSPRYKIIEKRQSVAFWCNPISGHATLYWYQQILGQGPKLLIQFQNNGVVDDSQLPKDRFSAERLKGVDSTLKIQPAKLEDSAVYLCASSISGSPSGANVLTFGAGSRLTVL.

The chain employs TRBV27 and TRBJ1-2, with 7 nucleotides matching TRBD1. The CDR3 runs to 15 residues. V was pared by 4 bases and J by 2 bases, with 7 bases of the junction left unmatched. The germline CDR1 and CDR2 sequences are MNHEY and SMNVEV (reference sequence). The CDR3 DNA is TGTGCCAGCAGTTCACCGGGACAGCAAAACTATGGCTACACCTTC. Protein: CASSSPGQQNYGYTF.

The genes are TRBV9 and TRBJ2-3; 10 nucleotides align to TRBD2. The V segment lost 3 bases and the J segment 2 bases; nucleotides outside the gene matches: 6. Per germline, CDR1 SGDLS and CDR2 YYNGEE. The CDR3 is 16 amino acids. The CDR3 bases are TGTGCCAGCAGCGCCACTAGCGGGACTATCACAGATACGCAGTATTTT. Encoded protein: CASSATSGTITDTQYF.

This sequence joins TRBV6-5 and TRBJ1-6; D is perhaps TRBD1 (5 bases). Trimming left V 5 bases short and J 6 bases short, with 11 bases between. CDR1 MNHEY and CDR2 SVGAGI come from the germline V gene. The CDR3 runs to 14 residues. For the CDR3, the DNA is TGTGCCAGCAGTCGGGGGTACGGTAATTCACCCCTCCACTTT. Encoded protein: CASSRGYGNSPLHF.

This chain connects TRBV6-6 to TRBJ2-7; TRBD2 matches at 8 bases. Germline V gene data show CDR1 as MNHNY and CDR2 as SVGAGI (reference sequence). The CDR3 is 15 amino acids. After removal of 6 bases from V and 2 bases from J, the junction contained 9 bases not matched to a gene. The CDR3, as DNA: TGTGCCAGCAGCCGAGGGGGACTAGGGCCCTACGAGCAGTACTTC. Translating gives CASSRGGLGPYEQYF.